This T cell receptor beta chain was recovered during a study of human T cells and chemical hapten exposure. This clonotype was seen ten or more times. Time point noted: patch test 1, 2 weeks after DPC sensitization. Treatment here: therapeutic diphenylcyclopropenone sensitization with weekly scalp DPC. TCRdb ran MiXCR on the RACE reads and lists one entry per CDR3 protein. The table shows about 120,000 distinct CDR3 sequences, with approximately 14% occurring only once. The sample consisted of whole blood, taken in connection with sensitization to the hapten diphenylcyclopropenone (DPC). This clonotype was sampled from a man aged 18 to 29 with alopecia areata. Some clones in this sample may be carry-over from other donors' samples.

The DNA for the CDR3 is TGTGCCAGCAGCTCGAGGGGCGCAGGGAACTATGGCTACACCTTC. As protein: CASSSRGAGNYGYTF. V is TRBV5-6 and J is TRBJ1-2, with D possibly matching TRBD1 (5 bases). The V gene lost 3 bases and the J gene lost 2 bases, with 14 bases spanning the gap. Germline V lookup: CDR1 SGHDT, CDR2 YYEEEE. There are 15 residues in the CDR3.